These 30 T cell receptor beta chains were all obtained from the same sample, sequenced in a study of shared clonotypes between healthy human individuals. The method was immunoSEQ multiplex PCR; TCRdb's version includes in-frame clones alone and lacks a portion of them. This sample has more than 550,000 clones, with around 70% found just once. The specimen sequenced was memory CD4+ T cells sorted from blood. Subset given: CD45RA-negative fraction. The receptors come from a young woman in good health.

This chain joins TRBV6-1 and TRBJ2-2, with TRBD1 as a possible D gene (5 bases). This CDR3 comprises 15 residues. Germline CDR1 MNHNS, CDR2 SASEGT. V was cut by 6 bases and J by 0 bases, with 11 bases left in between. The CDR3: CASRWGGTNTGELFF. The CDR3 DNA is TGTGCCAGCAGGTGGGGCGGTACGAACACCGGGGAGCTGTTTTTT.

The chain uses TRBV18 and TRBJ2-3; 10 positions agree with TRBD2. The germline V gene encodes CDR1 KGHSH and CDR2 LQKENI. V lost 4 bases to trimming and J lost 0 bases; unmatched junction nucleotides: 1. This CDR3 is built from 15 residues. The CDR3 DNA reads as TGTGCCAGCTCACGGACTAGCGGTAGCACAGATACGCAGTATTTT. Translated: CASSRTSGSTDTQYF.

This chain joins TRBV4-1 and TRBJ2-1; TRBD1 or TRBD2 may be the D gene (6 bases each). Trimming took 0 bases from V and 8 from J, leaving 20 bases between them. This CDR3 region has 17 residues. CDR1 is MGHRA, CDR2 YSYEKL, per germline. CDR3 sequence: CASSQDPGTPGGDEQFF. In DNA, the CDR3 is TGCGCCAGCAGCCAAGATCCAGGGACCCCCGGGGGCGATGAGCAGTTCTTC.

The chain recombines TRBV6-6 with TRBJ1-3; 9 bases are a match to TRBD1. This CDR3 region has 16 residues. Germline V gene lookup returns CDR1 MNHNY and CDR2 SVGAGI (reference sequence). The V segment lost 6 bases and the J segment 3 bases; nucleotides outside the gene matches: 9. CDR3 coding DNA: TGTGCCAGCAGCCCTATGGACAGGGGCCTTGGAAACACCATATATTTT. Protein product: CASSPMDRGLGNTIYF.

The DNA of the CDR3 is TGCGCCAGCAGCGGGGGACGGTCCATGAACACTGAAGCTTTCTTT. This translates into CASSGGRSMNTEAFF. The chain combines TRBV5-1 with TRBJ1-1; TRBD1 is a possible D gene (5 bases). Germline assignment: CDR1 SGHRS and CDR2 YFSETQ. Trimming removed 4 bases from V and 0 bases from J, with 13 bases in between. CDR3 length: 15 amino acids.

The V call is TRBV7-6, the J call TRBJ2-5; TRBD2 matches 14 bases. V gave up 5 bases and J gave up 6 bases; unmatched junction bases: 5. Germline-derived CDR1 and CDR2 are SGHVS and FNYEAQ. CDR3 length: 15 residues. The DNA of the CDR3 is TGTGCCAGCAGCGGGGGACTAGCGGGAGAAAAGACCCAGTACTTC. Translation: CASSGGLAGEKTQYF.

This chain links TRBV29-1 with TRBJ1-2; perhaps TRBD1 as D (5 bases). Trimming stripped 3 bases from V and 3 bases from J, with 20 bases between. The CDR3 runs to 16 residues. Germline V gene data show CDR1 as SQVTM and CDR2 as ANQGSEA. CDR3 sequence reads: CSVDEKWGVRDYGYTF. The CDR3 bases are TGCAGCGTTGATGAGAAATGGGGGGTTCGGGACTATGGCTACACCTTC.

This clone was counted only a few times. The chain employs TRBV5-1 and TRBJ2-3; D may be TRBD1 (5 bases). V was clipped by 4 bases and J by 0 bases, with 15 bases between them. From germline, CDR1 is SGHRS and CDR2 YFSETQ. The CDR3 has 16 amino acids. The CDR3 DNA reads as TGCGCCAGCAGCACCGTCCAGGGTCCGAGCACAGATACGCAGTATTTT. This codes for CASSTVQGPSTDTQYF.

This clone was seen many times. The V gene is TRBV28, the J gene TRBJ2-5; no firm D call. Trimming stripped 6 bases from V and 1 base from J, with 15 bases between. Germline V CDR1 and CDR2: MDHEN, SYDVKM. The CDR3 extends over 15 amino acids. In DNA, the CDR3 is TGTGCCAGCAGCCCCCATGGAGCGAGCCAAGAGACCCAGTACTTC. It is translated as CASSPHGASQETQYF. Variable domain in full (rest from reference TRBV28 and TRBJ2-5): DVKVTQSSRYLVKRTGEKVFLECVQDMDHENMFWYRQDPGLGLRLIYFSYDVKMKEKGDIPEGYSVSREKKERFSLILESASTNQTSMYLCASSPHGASQETQYFGPGTRLLVL.

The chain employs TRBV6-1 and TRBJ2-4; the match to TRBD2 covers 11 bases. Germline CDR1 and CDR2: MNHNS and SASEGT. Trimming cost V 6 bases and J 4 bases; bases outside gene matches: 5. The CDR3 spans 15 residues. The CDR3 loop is CASSTGTSGKNIQYF. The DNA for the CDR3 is TGTGCCAGCAGCACCGGGACTAGCGGTAAAAACATTCAGTACTTC.

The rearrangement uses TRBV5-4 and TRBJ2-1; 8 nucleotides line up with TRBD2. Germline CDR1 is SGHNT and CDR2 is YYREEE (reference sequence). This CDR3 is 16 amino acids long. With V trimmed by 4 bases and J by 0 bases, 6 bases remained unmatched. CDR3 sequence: CASSTLAVGSYNEQFF. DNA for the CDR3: TGTGCCAGCAGCACACTAGCGGTAGGCTCCTACAATGAGCAGTTCTTC.

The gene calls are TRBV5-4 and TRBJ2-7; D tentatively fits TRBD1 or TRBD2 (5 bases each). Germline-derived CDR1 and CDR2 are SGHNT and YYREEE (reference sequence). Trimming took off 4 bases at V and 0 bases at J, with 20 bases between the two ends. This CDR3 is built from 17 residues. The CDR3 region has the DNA TGTGCCAGCAGCCAGACTATACAGGCTGCCCGCTCCTACGAGCAGTACTTC. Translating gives CASSQTIQAARSYEQYF.

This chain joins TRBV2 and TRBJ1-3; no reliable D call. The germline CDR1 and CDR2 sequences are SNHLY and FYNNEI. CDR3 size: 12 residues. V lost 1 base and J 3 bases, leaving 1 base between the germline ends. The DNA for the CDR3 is TGTGCCAGCAGTGAAGTTGGAAACACCATATATTTT. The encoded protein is CASSEVGNTIYF.

The CDR3 nucleotides are TGTGCCAGCACCCTGGGGCTCAGAGACCTCTATGGCTACACCTTC. Amino acid sequence: CASTLGLRDLYGYTF. This chain joins TRBV28 and TRBJ1-2; possibly TRBD1 for D (5 bases). The germline V gene encodes CDR1 MDHEN and CDR2 SYDVKM. Trimming took 7 bases from V and 4 from J, leaving 19 bases between them. The CDR3 length is 15 residues.

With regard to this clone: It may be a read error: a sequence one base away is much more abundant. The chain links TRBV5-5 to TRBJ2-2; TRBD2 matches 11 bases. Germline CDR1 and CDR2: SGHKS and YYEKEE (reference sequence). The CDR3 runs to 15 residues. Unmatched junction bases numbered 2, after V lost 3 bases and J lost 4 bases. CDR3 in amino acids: CASSSGTSGTGELFF. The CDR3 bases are TGTGCCAGCAGCTCCGGGACTAGCGGCACCGGGGAGCTGTTTTTT.

The CDR3 is CASSRRGSQETQYF. CDR3 bases: TGTGCCAGCAGCCGCAGGGGGTCACAAGAGACCCAGTACTTC. The J gene is TRBJ2-5, the V gene TRBV7-6, with 7 bases matching TRBD1. V shed 5 bases, J shed 2 bases, and the junction held 5 bases outside the gene matches. CDR3 length equals 14 residues. Looked up from germline, CDR1 is SGHVS and CDR2 is FNYEAQ.

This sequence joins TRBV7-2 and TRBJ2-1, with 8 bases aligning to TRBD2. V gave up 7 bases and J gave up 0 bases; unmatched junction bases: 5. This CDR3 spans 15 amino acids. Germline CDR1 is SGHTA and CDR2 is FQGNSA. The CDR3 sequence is CASTSSGGSYNEQFF. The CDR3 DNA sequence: TGTGCCAGCACCTCGAGCGGGGGCTCCTACAATGAGCAGTTCTTC.

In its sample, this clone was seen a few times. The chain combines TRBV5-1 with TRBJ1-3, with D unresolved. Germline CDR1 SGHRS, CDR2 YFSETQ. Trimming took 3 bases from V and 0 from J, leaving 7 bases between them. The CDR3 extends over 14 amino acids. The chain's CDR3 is CASSSAFSGNTIYF. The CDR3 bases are TGCGCCAGCAGCTCGGCGTTCTCTGGAAACACCATATATTTT.

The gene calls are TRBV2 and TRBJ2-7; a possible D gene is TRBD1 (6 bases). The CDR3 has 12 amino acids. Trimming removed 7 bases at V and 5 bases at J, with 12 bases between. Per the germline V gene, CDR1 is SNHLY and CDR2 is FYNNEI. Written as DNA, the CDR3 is TGTGCCAGCAACAGGGATGAAAACGAGCAGTACTTC. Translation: CASNRDENEQYF.

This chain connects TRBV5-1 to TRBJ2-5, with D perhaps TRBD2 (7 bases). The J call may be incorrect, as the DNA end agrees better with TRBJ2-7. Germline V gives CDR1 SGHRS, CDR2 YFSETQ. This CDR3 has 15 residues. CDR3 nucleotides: TGCGCCAGCAGCAAGGGACTACAGGGATCCTACGAGCAGTACTTC. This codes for CASSKGLQGSYEQYF.

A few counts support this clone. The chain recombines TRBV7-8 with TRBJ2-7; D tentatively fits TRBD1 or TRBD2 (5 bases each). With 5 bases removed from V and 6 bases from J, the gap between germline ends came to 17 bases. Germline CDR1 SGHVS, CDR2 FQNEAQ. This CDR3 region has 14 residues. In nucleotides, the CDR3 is TGTGCCAGCAGCACCGGGACCAGCGGCTCCGAGCAGTACTTC. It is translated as CASSTGTSGSEQYF.

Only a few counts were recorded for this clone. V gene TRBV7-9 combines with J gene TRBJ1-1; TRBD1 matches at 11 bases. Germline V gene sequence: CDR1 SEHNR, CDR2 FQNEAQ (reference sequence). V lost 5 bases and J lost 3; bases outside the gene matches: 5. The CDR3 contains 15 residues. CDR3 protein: CASSPDRGLDTEAFF. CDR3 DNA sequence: TGTGCCAGCAGCCCGGACAGGGGGCTGGACACTGAAGCTTTCTTT.

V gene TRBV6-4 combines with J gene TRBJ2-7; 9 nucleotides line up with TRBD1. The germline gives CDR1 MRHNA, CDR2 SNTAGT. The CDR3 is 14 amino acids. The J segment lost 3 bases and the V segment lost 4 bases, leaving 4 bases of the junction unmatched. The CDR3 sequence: CASSVTGGDYEQYF. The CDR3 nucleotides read TGTGCCAGCAGTGTGACAGGGGGGGACTACGAGCAGTACTTC.

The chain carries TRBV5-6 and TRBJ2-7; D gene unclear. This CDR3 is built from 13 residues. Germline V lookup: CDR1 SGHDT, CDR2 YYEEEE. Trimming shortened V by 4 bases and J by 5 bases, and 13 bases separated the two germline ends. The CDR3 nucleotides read TGTGCCAGCAGCAAATACGGTTCGAACGAGCAGTACTTC. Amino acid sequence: CASSKYGSNEQYF.

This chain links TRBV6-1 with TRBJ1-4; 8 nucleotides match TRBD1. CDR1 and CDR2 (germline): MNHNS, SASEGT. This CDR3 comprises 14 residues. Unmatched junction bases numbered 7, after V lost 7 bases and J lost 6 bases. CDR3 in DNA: TGTGCCAGCACCATGACAGGGGAGTATGAAAAACTGTTTTTT. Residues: CASTMTGEYEKLFF.

In DNA form, the CDR3 reads TGTGCCAGCACCAAAGGGGGACTAAGCACAGATACGCAGTATTTT. Protein: CASTKGGLSTDTQYF. V is TRBV7-2 and J is TRBJ2-3; a weak D match, TRBD2 (7 bases). The length of the CDR3 is 15 residues. Germline V gives CDR1 SGHTA, CDR2 FQGNSA. V gave up 7 bases and J gave up 0 bases, with 14 bases separating them.

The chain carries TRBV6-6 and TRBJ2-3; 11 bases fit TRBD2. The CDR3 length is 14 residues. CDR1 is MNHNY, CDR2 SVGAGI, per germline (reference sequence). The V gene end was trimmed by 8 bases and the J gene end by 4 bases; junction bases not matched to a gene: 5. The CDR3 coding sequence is TGTGCCAGCCTTGGGACTAGCGGCCCAGATACGCAGTATTTT. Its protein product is CASLGTSGPDTQYF.

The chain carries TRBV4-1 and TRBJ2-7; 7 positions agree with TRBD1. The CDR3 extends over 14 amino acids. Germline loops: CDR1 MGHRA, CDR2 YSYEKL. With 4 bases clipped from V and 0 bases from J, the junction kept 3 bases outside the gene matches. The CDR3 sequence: CASSPGQDSYEQYF. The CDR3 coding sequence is TGCGCCAGCAGCCCAGGACAGGACTCCTACGAGCAGTACTTC.

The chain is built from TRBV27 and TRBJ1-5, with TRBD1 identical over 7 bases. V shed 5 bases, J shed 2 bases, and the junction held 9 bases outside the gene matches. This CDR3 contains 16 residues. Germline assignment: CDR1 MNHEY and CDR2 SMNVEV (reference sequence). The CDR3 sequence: CASSRITGVGNQPQHF. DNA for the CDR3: TGTGCCAGCAGTAGAATAACAGGGGTGGGCAATCAGCCCCAGCATTTT.

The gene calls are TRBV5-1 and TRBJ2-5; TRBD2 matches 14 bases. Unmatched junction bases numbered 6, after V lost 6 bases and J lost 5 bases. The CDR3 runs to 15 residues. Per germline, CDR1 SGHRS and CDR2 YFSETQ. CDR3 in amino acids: CASIPGLAGAETQYF. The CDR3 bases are TGCGCCAGCATTCCGGGACTAGCGGGAGCGGAGACCCAGTACTTC.